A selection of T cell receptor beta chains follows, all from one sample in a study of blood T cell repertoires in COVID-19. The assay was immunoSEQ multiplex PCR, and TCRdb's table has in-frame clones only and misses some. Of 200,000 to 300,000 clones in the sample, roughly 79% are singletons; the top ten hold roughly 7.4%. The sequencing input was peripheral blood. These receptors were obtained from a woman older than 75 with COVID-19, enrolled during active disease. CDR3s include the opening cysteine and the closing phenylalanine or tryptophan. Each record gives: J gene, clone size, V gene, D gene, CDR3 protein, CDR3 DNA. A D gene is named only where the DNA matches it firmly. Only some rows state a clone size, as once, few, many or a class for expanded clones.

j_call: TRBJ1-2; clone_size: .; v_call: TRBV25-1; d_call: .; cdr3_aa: CASSDRRGYTF; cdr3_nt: TGTGCCAGCAGTGACAGGCGTGGCTACACCTTC
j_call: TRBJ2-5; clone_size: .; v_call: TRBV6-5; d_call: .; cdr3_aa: CASRTGDLAGTQYF; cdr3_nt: TGTGCCAGCAGAACAGGGGATCTAGCGGGGACCCAGTACTTC
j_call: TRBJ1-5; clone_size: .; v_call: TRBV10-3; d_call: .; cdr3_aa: CAISATPTDQPQHF; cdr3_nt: TGTGCCATCAGTGCGACACCAACCGATCAGCCCCAGCATTTT
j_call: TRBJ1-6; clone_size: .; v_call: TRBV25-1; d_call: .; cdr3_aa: CASSPPTRRSPLHF; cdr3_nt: TGTGCCAGCAGTCCCCCAACGCGGCGGTCACCCCTCCACTTT
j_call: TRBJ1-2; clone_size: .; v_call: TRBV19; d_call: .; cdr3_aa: CASSEGGAPNYGYTF; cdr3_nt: TGTGCCAGTAGTGAAGGAGGGGCTCCCAACTATGGCTACACCTTC
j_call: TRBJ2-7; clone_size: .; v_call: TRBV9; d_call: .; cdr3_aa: CASSLSPNYEQYF; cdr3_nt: TGTGCCAGCAGCCTTAGCCCAAACTACGAGCAGTACTTC
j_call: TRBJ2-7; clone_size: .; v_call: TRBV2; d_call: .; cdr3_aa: CASSGTASYEQYF; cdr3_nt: TGTGCCAGCAGTGGGACTGCATCCTACGAGCAGTACTTC
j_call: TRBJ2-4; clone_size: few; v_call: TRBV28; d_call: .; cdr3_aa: CASREQGENIQYF; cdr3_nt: TGTGCCAGCAGGGAACAGGGCGAAAACATTCAGTACTTC
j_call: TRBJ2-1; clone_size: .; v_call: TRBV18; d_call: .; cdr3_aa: CASSPAQGGYNEQFF; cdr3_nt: TGTGCCAGCTCACCCGCGCAGGGCGGCTACAATGAGCAGTTCTTC
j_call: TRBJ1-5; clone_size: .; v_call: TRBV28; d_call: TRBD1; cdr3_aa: CASSRDRLSAWSQHF; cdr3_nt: TGTGCCAGCAGCAGGGACAGGCTATCAGCCTGGTCCCAGCATTTT
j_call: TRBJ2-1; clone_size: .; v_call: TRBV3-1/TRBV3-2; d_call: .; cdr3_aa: CASSQDYQVNEQFF; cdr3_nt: TGTGCCAGCAGCCAAGACTACCAAGTCAATGAGCAGTTCTTC
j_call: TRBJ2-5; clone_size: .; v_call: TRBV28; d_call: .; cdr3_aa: CASSTTGRVAETQYF; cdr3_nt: TGTGCCAGCAGTACGACCGGCAGGGTGGCCGAGACCCAGTACTTC
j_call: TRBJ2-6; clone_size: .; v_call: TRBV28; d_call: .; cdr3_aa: CASSRPSSGANVLTF; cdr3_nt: TGTGCCAGCAGCCGCCCGAGCTCTGGGGCCAACGTCCTGACTTTC
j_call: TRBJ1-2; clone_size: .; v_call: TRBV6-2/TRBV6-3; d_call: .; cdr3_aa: CASSYQGTRSNYGYTF; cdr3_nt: TGTGCCAGCAGTTACCAGGGGACGAGGTCTAACTATGGCTACACCTTC
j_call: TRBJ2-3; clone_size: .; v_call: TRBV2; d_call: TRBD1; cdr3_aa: CASRDRVAGTDTQYF; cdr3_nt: TGTGCCAGCAGAGACAGGGTGGCGGGCACAGATACGCAGTATTTT
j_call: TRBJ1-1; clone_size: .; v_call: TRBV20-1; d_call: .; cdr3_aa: CSASKSENTEAFF; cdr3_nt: TGCAGTGCTAGTAAGTCAGAGAACACTGAAGCTTTCTTT
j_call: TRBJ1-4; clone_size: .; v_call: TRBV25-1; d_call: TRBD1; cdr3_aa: CASRKGTGRWSEKLFF; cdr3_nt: TGTGCCAGCAGGAAAGGGACAGGGAGATGGAGTGAAAAACTGTTTTTT
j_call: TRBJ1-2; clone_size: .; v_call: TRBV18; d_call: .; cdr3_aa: CASREAWGYTF; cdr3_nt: TGTGCCAGTCGGGAGGCATGGGGCTACACCTTC
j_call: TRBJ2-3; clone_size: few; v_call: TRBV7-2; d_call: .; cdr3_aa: CASSLNGLASTDTQYF; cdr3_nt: TGTGCCAGCAGCTTAAACGGGCTAGCTAGCACAGATACGCAGTATTTT
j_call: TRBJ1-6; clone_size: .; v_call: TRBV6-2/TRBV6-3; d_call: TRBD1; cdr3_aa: CASSNHETGVINSPLHF; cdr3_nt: TGTGCCAGCAGTAACCACGAGACAGGGGTGATCAATTCACCCCTCCACTTT
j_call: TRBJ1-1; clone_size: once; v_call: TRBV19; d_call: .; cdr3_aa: CASSKYYGEDTEAFF; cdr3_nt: TGTGCCAGTAGTAAGTACTACGGGGAGGACACTGAAGCTTTCTTT
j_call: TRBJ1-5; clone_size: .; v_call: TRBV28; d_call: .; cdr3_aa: CASRFRGGYSNQPQHF; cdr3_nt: TGTGCCAGCCGATTTAGGGGGGGTTATAGCAATCAGCCCCAGCATTTT
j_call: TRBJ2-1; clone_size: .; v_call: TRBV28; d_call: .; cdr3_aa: CASISGATYNEQFF; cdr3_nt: TGTGCCAGCATATCAGGGGCGACGTACAATGAGCAGTTCTTC
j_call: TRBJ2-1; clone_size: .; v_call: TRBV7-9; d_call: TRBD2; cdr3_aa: CASSLAAGLAEQFF; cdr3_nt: TGTGCCAGCAGCTTAGCGGCGGGACTAGCGGAGCAGTTCTTC
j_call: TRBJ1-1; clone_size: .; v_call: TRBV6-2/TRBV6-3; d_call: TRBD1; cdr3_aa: CASSTWTGTEAFF; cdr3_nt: TGTGCCAGCAGTACCTGGACAGGAACTGAAGCTTTCTTT
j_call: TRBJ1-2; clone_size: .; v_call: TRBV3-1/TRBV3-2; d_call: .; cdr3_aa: CASSQEGTTHGYTF; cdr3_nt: TGTGCCAGCAGCCAAGAGGGGACAACCCATGGCTACACCTTC
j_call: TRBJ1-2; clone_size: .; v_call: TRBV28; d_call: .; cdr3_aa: CASSFTVYGYTF; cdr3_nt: TGTGCCAGCAGTTTTACAGTATATGGCTACACCTTC
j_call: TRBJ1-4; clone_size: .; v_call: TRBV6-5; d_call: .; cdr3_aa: CASSYDGTRGEKLFF; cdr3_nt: TGTGCCAGCAGTTACGACGGGACACGGGGAGAAAAACTGTTTTTT
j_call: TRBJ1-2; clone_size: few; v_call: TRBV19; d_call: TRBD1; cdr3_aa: CASSDRALGYTF; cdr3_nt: TGTGCCAGTAGTGACAGGGCTCTGGGCTACACCTTC
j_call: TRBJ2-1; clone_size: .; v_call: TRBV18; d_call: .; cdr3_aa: CASSPWGPGNEQFF; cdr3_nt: TGTGCCAGCTCACCGTGGGGGCCGGGCAATGAGCAGTTCTTC
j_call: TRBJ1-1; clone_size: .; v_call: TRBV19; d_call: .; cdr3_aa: CASSITRDINTEAFF; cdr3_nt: TGTGCCAGTAGTATCACACGGGACATTAACACTGAAGCTTTCTTT
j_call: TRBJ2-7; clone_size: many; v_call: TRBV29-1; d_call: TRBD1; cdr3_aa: CSVDQGAGNEQYF; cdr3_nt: TGCAGCGTTGATCAGGGGGCGGGAAACGAGCAGTACTTC
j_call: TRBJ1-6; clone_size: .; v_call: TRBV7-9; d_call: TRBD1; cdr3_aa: CASSSQGANSPLHF; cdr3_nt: TGTGCCAGCAGCTCACAGGGGGCCAATTCACCCCTCCACTTT
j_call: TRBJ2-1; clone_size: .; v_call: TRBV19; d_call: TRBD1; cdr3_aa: CASSGLQGAAYNEQFF; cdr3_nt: TGTGCCAGTAGTGGCCTCCAGGGGGCGGCCTACAATGAGCAGTTCTTC
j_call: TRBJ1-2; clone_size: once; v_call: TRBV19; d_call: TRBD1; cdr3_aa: CASSIQGTVYGYTF; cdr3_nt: TGTGCCAGTAGTATCCAAGGGACAGTGTATGGCTACACCTTC
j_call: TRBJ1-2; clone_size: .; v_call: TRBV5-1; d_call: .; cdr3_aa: CASSLSNYGYTF; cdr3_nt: TGCGCCAGCAGCTTGAGCAACTATGGCTACACCTTC
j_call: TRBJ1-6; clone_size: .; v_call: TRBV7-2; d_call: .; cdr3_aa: CASSAQGALNSPLHF; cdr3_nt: TGTGCCAGCAGCGCCCAAGGAGCCCTAAATTCACCCCTCCACTTT
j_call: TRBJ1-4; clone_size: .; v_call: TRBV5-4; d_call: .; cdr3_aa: CASSAGREYEKLFF; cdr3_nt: TGTGCCAGCAGCGCGGGGCGTGAGTATGAAAAACTGTTTTTT
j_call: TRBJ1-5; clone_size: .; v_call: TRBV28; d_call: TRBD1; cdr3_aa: CASSVTGARYSNQPQHF; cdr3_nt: TGTGCCAGCAGTGTGACAGGGGCGCGTTATAGCAATCAGCCCCAGCATTTT
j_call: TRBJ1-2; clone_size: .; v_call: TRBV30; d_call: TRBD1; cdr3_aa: CAWRPDRVNTF; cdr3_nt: TGTGCCTGGAGACCAGACAGGGTCAACACCTTC
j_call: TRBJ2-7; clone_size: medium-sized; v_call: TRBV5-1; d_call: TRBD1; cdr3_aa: CASRQGASYEQYF; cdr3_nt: TGCGCCAGCAGACAGGGGGCATCCTACGAGCAGTACTTC
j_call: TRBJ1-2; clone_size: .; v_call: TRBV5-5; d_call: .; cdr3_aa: CASSLGREVGGYTF; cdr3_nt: TGTGCCAGCAGCTTGGGCAGGGAGGTTGGTGGCTACACCTTC
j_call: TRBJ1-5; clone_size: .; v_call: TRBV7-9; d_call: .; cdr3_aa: CASSLAQGLGNQPQHF; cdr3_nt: TGTGCCAGCAGCTTAGCGCAGGGTTTAGGCAATCAGCCCCAGCATTTT